This entry lists 5 T cell receptor beta chains sequenced from one sample in a study of T cells expressing NK-cell markers. Each CDR3 protein gets one entry in TCRdb, which reprocessed the 5' RACE reads and gives no DNA. This sample lists fewer than 550,000 distinct CDR3 sequences; its ten largest clones have roughly 1.4%. Sequenced sample: blood T cells: a sorted CD56 or NKG2C T cell subset, CD4+ or CD8+ T cells, or bulk PBMC T cells (not recorded which). These receptors were obtained from a woman in her 50s in good health.

The V and J genes are TRBV29-1 and TRBJ1-6. CDR1 is SQVTM and CDR2 is ANQGSEA in the germline V gene. The CDR3 spans 13 residues. The CDR3 sequence: CSVAARMNSPLHF.

The genes are TRBV12-3 or TRBV12-4 and TRBJ2-3; the TCRdb D gene call, TRBD1, has no DNA to confirm it. The length of the CDR3 is 14 residues. The CDR3 protein is CASSPSQATDTQYF.

The rearrangement uses TRBV27 and TRBJ2-3; the TCRdb D gene call, TRBD2, has no DNA to confirm it. Germline CDR1 is MNHEY and CDR2 is SMNVEV (reference sequence). This CDR3 contains 14 residues. The CDR3 here is CASSLVGTEDTQYF.

The rearrangement joins TRBV12-5 to TRBJ2-7; TCRdb calls TRBD2, which cannot be checked without DNA. CDR3 length equals 16 residues. The V gene's germline CDR1 is LGHNT and CDR2 FRNRAP. The CDR3: CASGLILALSSYEQYF.

The rearrangement links TRBV12-5 to TRBJ2-2; TCRdb indicates TRBD2, and absent DNA this call remains unverified. Germline V gives CDR1 LGHNT, CDR2 FRNRAP. The CDR3 is 15 amino acids. CDR3: CASVSLSGRTGELFF.